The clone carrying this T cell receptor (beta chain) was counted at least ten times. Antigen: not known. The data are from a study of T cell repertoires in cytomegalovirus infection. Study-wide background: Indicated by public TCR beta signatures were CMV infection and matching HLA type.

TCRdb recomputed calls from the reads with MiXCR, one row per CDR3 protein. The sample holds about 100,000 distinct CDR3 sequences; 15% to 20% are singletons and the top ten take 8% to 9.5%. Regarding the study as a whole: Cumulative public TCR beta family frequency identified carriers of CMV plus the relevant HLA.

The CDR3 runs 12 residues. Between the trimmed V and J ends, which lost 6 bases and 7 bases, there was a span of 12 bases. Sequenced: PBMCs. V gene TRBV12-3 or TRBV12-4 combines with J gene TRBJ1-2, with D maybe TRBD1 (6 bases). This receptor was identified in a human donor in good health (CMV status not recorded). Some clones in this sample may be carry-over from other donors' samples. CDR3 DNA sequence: TGTGCCAGCAGCTCAGGGGAGGCTGGCTACACCTTC. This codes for CASSSGEAGYTF.